Shown below are 27 T cell receptor beta chains from a single sample sequenced in a study of T cell repertoires in ileal Crohn's disease. Produced via immunoSEQ multiplex PCR; TCRdb's table is partial and in-frame only. The table shows some 13,000 clones, with 75% to 85% occurring only once. The sequenced sample consisted of ileal tissue. The receptors originated from an adult with Crohn's disease.

The rearrangement uses TRBV7-2 and TRBJ2-7; weak D call: TRBD2 (7 bases). The length of the CDR3 is 15 residues. Germline CDR1 reads SGHTA; CDR2 reads FQGNSA. V was clipped by 3 bases and J by 0 bases, with 12 bases between them. In DNA, the CDR3 is TGTGCCAGCAGCTTTATCGGGGGGCTCTCCTACGAGCAGTACTTC. The encoded protein is CASSFIGGLSYEQYF.

The chain couples TRBV5-4 to TRBJ2-2; D is perhaps TRBD1 (6 bases). This CDR3 is 16 amino acids long. The V gene lost 2 bases and the J gene lost 0 bases, with 11 bases spanning the gap. CDR1 and CDR2 (germline): SGHNT, YYREEE (reference sequence). This chain's CDR3 is CASSLWGLSNTGELFF. The CDR3 DNA reads as TGTGCCAGCAGCTTATGGGGGCTCTCGAACACCGGGGAGCTGTTTTTT.

V gene TRBV6-1 combines with J gene TRBJ2-2; TRBD2 is a possible D gene (5 bases). This CDR3 is 15 amino acids long. V lost 5 bases to trimming and J lost 7 bases, with 17 bases between them. Germline V gene lookup returns CDR1 MNHNS and CDR2 SASEGT. DNA of the CDR3: TGTGCCAGCAGTTTCAGCCGCGGGCGTGGCGGGGAGCTGTTTTTT. It yields the protein CASSFSRGRGGELFF.

The chain uses TRBV5-4 and TRBJ2-1, with TRBD1 matching 9 bases. Germline V gene sequence: CDR1 SGHNT, CDR2 YYREEE (reference sequence). V shed 3 bases, J shed 5 bases, and the junction held 6 bases outside the gene matches. The CDR3 length is 15 residues. For the CDR3, the DNA is TGTGCCAGCAGCTCCCCGGGACAGGGTAACAATGAGCAGTTCTTC. It is translated as CASSSPGQGNNEQFF. Full variable domain (missing parts from reference TRBV5-4 and TRBJ2-1): ETGVTQSPTHLIKTRGQQVTLRCSSQSGHNTVSWYQQALGQGPQFIFQYYREEENGRGNFPPRFSGLQFPNYSSELNVNALELDDSALYLCASSSPGQGNNEQFFGPGTRLTVL.

This clone was recorded only once. The V and J genes are TRBV9 and TRBJ2-7; possibly TRBD2 for D (5 bases). The V and J ends lost 3 bases and 5 bases respectively, with 15 bases between them. Germline V lookup: CDR1 SGDLS, CDR2 YYNGEE. The CDR3 is 14 residues long. The CDR3 region is CASSATYDGDEQYF. CDR3 nucleotide sequence: TGTGCCAGCAGCGCGACGTATGACGGGGACGAGCAGTACTTC.

This chain links TRBV7-2 with TRBJ2-7, with a weak D call TRBD2 (5 bases). The CDR3 sequence is 15 residues long. V lost 5 bases to trimming and J lost 0 bases, with 14 bases between them. Germline V gene lookup returns CDR1 SGHTA and CDR2 FQGNSA. CDR3 in amino acids: CASSLTPGSSYEQYF. The CDR3 DNA sequence: TGTGCCAGCAGCCTGACCCCGGGAAGCTCCTACGAGCAGTACTTC.

This sequence joins TRBV6-5 and TRBJ1-1, with D unclear. The CDR3 sequence is 14 residues long. The V gene's germline CDR1 is MNHEY and CDR2 SVGAGI. V was trimmed by 2 bases and J by 1 base, leaving 8 bases between them. The CDR3 DNA reads as TGTGCCAGCAGTTACAAGGAGGGGAACACTGAAGCTTTCTTT. Translation: CASSYKEGNTEAFF.

This chain links TRBV18 with TRBJ2-6; D perhaps matches TRBD2 (6 bases). V was trimmed by 0 bases and J by 2 bases, leaving 11 bases between them. CDR3 length equals 17 residues. CDR1 KGHSH and CDR2 LQKENI come from the germline V gene. The DNA of the CDR3 is TGTGCCAGCTCACCACCGTTGGGGGAGGCTGGGGCCAACGTCCTGACTTTC. Translated, it gives CASSPPLGEAGANVLTF.

This clone was seen once. The chain uses TRBV5-6 and TRBJ2-7; TRBD1 agrees at 9 bases. There are 17 residues in the CDR3. The V segment lost 1 base and the J segment 5 bases; nucleotides outside the gene matches: 13. Germline loops: CDR1 SGHDT, CDR2 YYEEEE. CDR3 region: CASSLFSGTGIFHEQYF. The CDR3 bases are TGTGCCAGCAGCTTGTTTTCCGGGACAGGGATCTTCCACGAGCAGTACTTC. The entire variable domain, with the rest obtained from reference TRBV5-6 and TRBJ2-7, is as follows: DAGVTQSPTHLIKTRGQQVTLRCSPKSGHDTVSWYQQALGQGPQFIFQYYEEEERQRGNFPDRFSGHQFPNYSSELNVNALLLGDSALYLCASSLFSGTGIFHEQYFGPGTRLTVT.

J is TRBJ2-5 and V is TRBV5-1, with TRBD2 matching over 14 bases. This CDR3 region has 18 residues. The V and J ends lost 1 base and 0 bases, in that order; junction bases with no gene match: 5. CDR1 and CDR2 from the germline V gene are SGHRS and YFSETQ. CDR3 bases: TGCGCCAGCAGCTTGTTGGGGACTAGCGGGAGAAACCAAGAGACCCAGTACTTC. It specifies CASSLLGTSGRNQETQYF. The entire variable domain, with the rest obtained from reference TRBV5-1 and TRBJ2-5, is as follows: KAGVTQTPRYLIKTRGQQVTLSCSPISGHRSVSWYQQTPGQGLQFLFEYFSETQRNKGNFPGRFSGRQFSNSRSEMNVSTLELGDSALYLCASSLLGTSGRNQETQYFGPGTRLLVL.

The sample holds one count of this clone. The rearrangement links TRBV4-1 to TRBJ2-7; 10 positions match TRBD2. V shed 4 bases, J shed 5 bases, and the junction held 8 bases outside the gene matches. This CDR3 is 15 amino acids long. Germline lookup yields CDR1 MGHRA and CDR2 YSYEKL. The CDR3 DNA sequence: TGCGCCAGCAGCCCCTGGCAAGGGACTAGCGACGAGCAGTACTTC. Encoded protein: CASSPWQGTSDEQYF.

The V and J genes are TRBV5-1 and TRBJ2-3; TRBD2 aligns across 9 bases. The CDR3 has 18 residues. The germline CDR1 and CDR2 sequences are SGHRS and YFSETQ. The trim removed 0 bases at V and 3 bases at J, leaving 11 bases unmatched. The CDR3 sequence: CASSLDFASGIGTDTQYF. CDR3 coding DNA: TGCGCCAGCAGCTTGGATTTCGCTAGCGGGATTGGAACAGATACGCAGTATTTT.

The V and J genes are TRBV15 and TRBJ2-3, with D maybe TRBD2 (6 bases). Germline V CDR1 and CDR2: LNHNV, YYDKDF (reference sequence). The CDR3 consists of 13 residues. Deletions cut 6 bases from V and 3 bases from J, with 10 bases between. The CDR3 DNA follows: TGTGCCACCAGGGCCGGGGGAACAGATACGCAGTATTTT. It is translated as CATRAGGTDTQYF.

V and J are TRBV7-3 and TRBJ1-1; no definite D call. The CDR3 length is 13 residues. Trimming pared 3 bases from V and 1 base from J, leaving 6 bases between. CDR1 is SGHTA and CDR2 is FQGTGA in the germline V gene. CDR3 coding DNA: TGTGCCAGCAGCTTGCGGAGGAACACTGAAGCTTTCTTT. Residues: CASSLRRNTEAFF.

This clone has only one observation. The chain joins TRBV29-1 to TRBJ2-7; 7 bases agree with TRBD2. V was clipped by 7 bases and J by 3 bases; unmatched bases: 9. The CDR3 sequence is 13 residues long. Germline-derived CDR1 and CDR2 are SQVTM and ANQGSEA. The CDR3 sequence is CSARSSGNYEQYF. The CDR3 nucleotides read TGCAGCGCCCGGTCTAGCGGTAACTACGAGCAGTACTTC.

The V and J genes are TRBV18 and TRBJ2-2; 8 nucleotides agree with TRBD1. CDR3 size: 15 residues. Germline CDR1 reads KGHSH; CDR2 reads LQKENI. J was trimmed by 4 bases and V by 4 bases; bases with no gene match: 5. CDR3 sequence reads: CASSLNGQGTGELFF. The CDR3 nucleotides read TGTGCCAGCTCACTCAACGGACAGGGCACCGGGGAGCTGTTTTTT.

The chain joins TRBV10-2 to TRBJ2-7; 9 bases agree with TRBD1. Trimming cost V 6 bases and J 2 bases; bases outside gene matches: 5. CDR3 length: 14 amino acids. Germline CDR1 WSHSY, CDR2 SAAADI. Written as DNA, the CDR3 is TGCGCCAGCAGAGGGACAGGGACAACCTACGAGCAGTACTTC. It encodes CASRGTGTTYEQYF.

The chain carries TRBV5-1 and TRBJ1-5; maybe TRBD1 (6 bases). V was cut by 4 bases and J by 2 bases, with 7 bases left in between. The CDR3 length is 13 residues. Germline V gene data show CDR1 as SGHRS and CDR2 as YFSETQ. In DNA, the CDR3 is TGCGCCAGCAGCCCAGGGGGCAATCAGCCCCAGCATTTT. Its protein is CASSPGGNQPQHF.

The gene calls are TRBV2 and TRBJ1-2; D call uncertain. Trimming cost V 4 bases and J 5 bases, with 8 bases left between them. CDR3 size: 12 residues. CDR1 is SNHLY and CDR2 is FYNNEI in the germline V gene. As DNA, the CDR3 is TGTGCCAGCAGTGCCGGGTTATATGGCTACACCTTC. It specifies CASSAGLYGYTF.

V and J are TRBV6-4 and TRBJ2-3; 8 bases match TRBD2. Looked up from germline, CDR1 is MRHNA and CDR2 is SNTAGT. This CDR3 is built from 17 residues. V was clipped by 0 bases and J by 2 bases; unmatched bases: 7. The CDR3 protein is CASSDSAGGWHTDTQYF. The CDR3 nucleotides are TGTGCCAGCAGTGACTCGGCGGGAGGTTGGCACACAGATACGCAGTATTTT.

The chain recombines TRBV6-1 with TRBJ2-3; 8 bases are shared with TRBD2. Germline values: CDR1 MNHNS, CDR2 SASEGT. The CDR3 runs 17 residues. The ends lost 1 base at V and 0 bases at J; junction bases unmatched: 6. The CDR3 bases are TGTGCCAGCAGTGAAGTCCCCGGGACTAGTAGCACAGATACGCAGTATTTT. Amino acid sequence: CASSEVPGTSSTDTQYF.

The chain recombines TRBV27 with TRBJ1-5; tentatively, D is TRBD1 (6 bases). CDR3 size: 13 residues. V gave up 6 bases and J gave up 5 bases, with 11 bases separating them. CDR1 is MNHEY and CDR2 is SMNVEV in the germline V gene (reference sequence). The CDR3 here is CASSRTEYQPQHF. For the CDR3, the DNA is TGTGCCAGCAGCAGGACAGAGTATCAGCCCCAGCATTTT.

This sequence joins TRBV19 and TRBJ2-5, with a weak D call TRBD1 (6 bases). V was cut by 5 bases and J by 2 bases, with 18 bases left in between. The CDR3 has 16 residues. The germline V gene has CDR1 LNHDA and CDR2 SQIVND (reference sequence). The CDR3 DNA follows: TGTGCCAGTAGTCAGGCAGGGGAGTGGGTTCAAGAGACCCAGTACTTC. This gives the protein CASSQAGEWVQETQYF.

Note on this clone: Other DNA sequences in the sample encode the same CDR3. This rearrangement joins TRBV18 to TRBJ2-7; 9 positions agree with TRBD1. The CDR3 runs to 15 residues. V shed 3 bases, J shed 4 bases, and the junction held 7 bases outside the gene matches. From germline, CDR1 is KGHSH and CDR2 LQKENI. CDR3 nucleotide sequence: TGTGCCAGCTCACCCAGACAGGGGGGAACTTACGAGCAGTACTTC. Translated, it gives CASSPRQGGTYEQYF.

This chain uses TRBV6-1 with TRBJ1-1; D gene ambiguous. Germline CDR1 MNHNS, CDR2 SASEGT. The CDR3 length is 12 residues. V lost 2 bases and J lost 4, with 5 bases in between. The CDR3 spells CASSESFTEAFF. The DNA of the CDR3 is TGTGCCAGCAGTGAAAGCTTCACTGAAGCTTTCTTT.

The chain combines TRBV27 with TRBJ1-5; a weak D match, TRBD1 (5 bases). The CDR3 length is 14 residues. Trimming removed 2 bases from V and 2 bases from J, with 7 bases in between. Germline-derived CDR1 and CDR2 are MNHEY and SMNVEV (reference sequence). CDR3 in DNA: TGTGCCAGCAGTTTAGCCAGGGGCAATCAGCCCCAGCATTTT. It translates to CASSLARGNQPQHF.

The chain links TRBV28 to TRBJ1-4, with TRBD1 matching over 7 bases. Trimming at V came to 8 bases and at J to 6 bases, leaving 12 bases not matched to a gene. Germline CDR1 and CDR2: MDHEN and SYDVKM. The CDR3 is 15 residues long. In nucleotides, the CDR3 is TGTGCCAGCGGAGGGGGGTACCAGGGGGATGAAAAACTGTTTTTT. Translated: CASGGGYQGDEKLFF.